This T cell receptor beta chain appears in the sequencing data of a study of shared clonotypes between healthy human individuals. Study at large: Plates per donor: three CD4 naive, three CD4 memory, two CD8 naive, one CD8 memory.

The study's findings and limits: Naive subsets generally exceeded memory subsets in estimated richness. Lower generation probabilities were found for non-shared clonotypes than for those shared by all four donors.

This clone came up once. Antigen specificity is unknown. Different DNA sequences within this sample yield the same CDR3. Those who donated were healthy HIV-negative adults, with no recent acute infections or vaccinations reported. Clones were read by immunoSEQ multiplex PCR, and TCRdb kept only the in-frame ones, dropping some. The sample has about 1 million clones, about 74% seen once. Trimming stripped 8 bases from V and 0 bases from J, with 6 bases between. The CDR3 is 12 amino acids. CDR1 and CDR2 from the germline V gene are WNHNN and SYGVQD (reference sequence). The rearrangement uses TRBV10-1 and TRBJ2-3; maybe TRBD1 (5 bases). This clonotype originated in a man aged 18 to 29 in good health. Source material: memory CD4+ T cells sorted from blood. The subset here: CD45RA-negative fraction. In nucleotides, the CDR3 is TGCGCCAGCGGGGCAAGCACAGATACGCAGTATTTT. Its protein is CASGASTDTQYF.